This T cell receptor (beta chain) was sequenced during a study of CD8 T cells in ankylosing spondylitis (TCRdb year 2017). The study in broad terms: The study set out to find disease-linked TCR variants by profiling T cell receptor beta repertoires in ankylosing spondylitis patients and healthy donors. The full study cohort comprised some 27 ankylosing spondylitis patients and roughly 110 healthy donors. Peripheral blood was sampled, and synovial fluid was also collected from ankylosing spondylitis patients.

What the work shows at the level of the full study, not this receptor alone: Blood from ankylosing spondylitis patients appeared to be characterized by a TCR beta motif made up of fewer than ten highly homologous amino acid variants. Significant enrichment of the disease-linked clones was reported in matched synovial fluid samples from ankylosing spondylitis patients. Some motif variants had previously been reported in the synovial fluid and blood of reactive arthritis patients, which suggests shared mechanisms of disease initiation. The disease-linked clones showed a CD8+ phenotype and occurred at relatively low frequencies in peripheral blood.

A word on this clonotype: The clone's antigen remains unknown. No qualities accompany the bases; no much larger clone lies one base away.

The junction shows trimming of 2 bases on V and 2 bases on J, and the gene matches do not reach 4 bases of it. The CDR1 and CDR2 encoded by the germline V gene (reference sequence) are MNHEY and SMNVEV. The CDR3 runs 15 amino acids, cysteine and phenylalanine included. The DNA shown is the 45-base CDR3, in frame from base 1. TCRdb lists the instrument as Illumina HiSeq 2500. TCR beta libraries were prepared by quantitative 5'-RACE with molecular barcodes. The paper's processing steps were these. Disease-linked TCR variants were identified with a new computational method built on a probabilistic model of VDJ rearrangement. The public reads were quality trimmed at Q25 with fastp and then assembled into clones with MiXCR by TCRdb, keeping productive beta chains. Each CDR3 protein gets just one entry, which takes the most common genes and DNA from the rows behind it. The V and J calls were determined by TCRdb, not by the authors. The sample yields under 200,000 distinct CDR3 sequences; approximately 9.9% were counted once. The top ten hold roughly 16% of the sample.

The origin of this receptor is a female donor with ankylosing spondylitis or in good health (not recorded which). Recombination joined TRBV27 with TRBJ2-7; TRBD2 aligns with 9 central bases. The source material was blood, either unsorted or a sorted T cell fraction (not recorded which). Here the CDR3 is given as CASSLETSGPYEQYF. The DNA sequence is TGTGCCAGCAGTTTAGAGACTAGCGGCCCCTACGAGCAGTACTTC.